What follows are 30 T cell receptor beta chains derived from one specimen sequenced in a study of OX40 agonist ivuxolimab in advanced cancers. Data came from immunoSEQ multiplex PCR; TCRdb stores just in-frame clones and leaves some out. The sample holds 60,000 to 75,000 clones; roughly 80% are singletons and the top ten take around 0.96%. Sequenced here: CD4+ or CD8+ T cells sorted from blood, sampled in a trial of the OX40 agonist ivuxolimab. These receptor sequences come from an adult with an advanced solid tumor such as melanoma, head and neck, liver or kidney cancer.

This clone has more than one count but fewer than ten. V and J are TRBV6-6 and TRBJ1-1, with 8 nucleotides matching TRBD1. V was clipped by 2 bases and J by 5 bases; unmatched bases: 10. CDR1 and CDR2 (germline): MNHNY, SVGAGI (reference sequence). The CDR3 runs to 16 residues. The DNA of the CDR3 is TGTGCCAGCAGTTACGCCGACAGGGGACCGGGGACTGAAGCTTTCTTT. It translates to CASSYADRGPGTEAFF.

The chain links TRBV18 to TRBJ1-2; 7 bases agree with TRBD1. This CDR3 is built from 14 residues. Germline assignment: CDR1 KGHSH and CDR2 LQKENI. The J segment lost 6 bases and the V segment lost 5 bases, leaving 9 bases of the junction unmatched. CDR3 bases: TGTGCCAGCTCATTCAGCACAGGGGTGGATGGCTACACCTTC. It translates to CASSFSTGVDGYTF.

The chain links TRBV7-6 to TRBJ2-6; maybe TRBD1 (6 bases). Trimming cost V 3 bases and J 0 bases, with 15 bases left between them. Per germline, CDR1 SGHVS and CDR2 FNYEAQ. This CDR3 has 18 amino acids. This chain's CDR3 is CASSFTGNLISGANVLTF. CDR3 DNA: TGTGCCAGCAGCTTCACAGGGAATCTAATCTCTGGGGCCAACGTCCTGACTTTC.

The chain combines TRBV10-3 with TRBJ2-4, with D perhaps assigned TRBD1 or TRBD2 (5 bases each). The CDR3 totals 17 residues. V shed 5 bases and J shed 0 bases, with 17 bases lying between them. Per the germline V gene, CDR1 is ENHRY and CDR2 is SYGVKD. The CDR3 is CAISTLRPGQAKNIQYF. The CDR3 nucleotides read TGTGCCATCAGTACCTTACGACCGGGGCAAGCCAAAAACATTCAGTACTTC.

The rearrangement joins TRBV5-1 to TRBJ2-7; D tentatively reads TRBD1 or TRBD2 (5 bases each). The germline V gene encodes CDR1 SGHRS and CDR2 YFSETQ. This CDR3 is built from 16 residues. V lost 0 bases and J lost 1, with 14 bases in between. The CDR3 loop is CASSLATGRESYEQYF. CDR3 coding DNA: TGCGCCAGCAGCTTGGCTACGGGCAGGGAGTCCTACGAGCAGTACTTC.

This chain links TRBV14 with TRBJ2-3, with TRBD2 identical over 7 bases. This CDR3 has 17 amino acids. Germline CDR1 and CDR2: SGHDN and FVKESK. V lost 1 base to trimming and J lost 3 bases; unmatched junction nucleotides: 10. CDR3 loop: CASSQAPSGVRTDTQYF. CDR3 sequence (DNA): TGTGCCAGCAGCCAAGCCCCCAGCGGGGTGAGGACAGATACGCAGTATTTT. Full variable domain (rest looked up from reference TRBV14 and TRBJ2-3): EAGVTQFPSHSVIEKGQTVTLRCDPISGHDNLYWYRRVMGKEIKFLLHFVKESKQDESGMPNNRFLAERTGGTYSTLKVQPAELEDSGVYFCASSQAPSGVRTDTQYFGPGTRLTVL.

This clone was seen many times. The V gene is TRBV5-1, the J gene TRBJ2-1; D is perhaps TRBD1 (5 bases). V was trimmed by 2 bases and J by 6 bases, leaving 9 bases between them. The CDR3 covers 13 residues. In germline, CDR1 is SGHRS, CDR2 YFSETQ. In nucleotides, the CDR3 is TGCGCCAGCAGCTTTCAGGGAACCAATGAGCAGTTCTTC. As protein: CASSFQGTNEQFF.

This clone showed up just a few times. The chain has TRBV11-2 and TRBJ1-6; no reliable D call. This CDR3 contains 15 residues. Germline-derived CDR1 and CDR2 are SGHAT and FQNNGV. The germline V and J ends were trimmed by 7 bases and 7 bases, with 17 bases remaining between them. DNA of the CDR3: TGTGCCAGCACCGAACGGGGATTCAGGAATTCACCCCTCCACTTT. This gives the protein CASTERGFRNSPLHF. The whole variable domain, filled in from reference TRBV11-2 and TRBJ1-6, reads EAGVAQSPRYKIIEKRQSVAFWCNPISGHATLYWYQQILGQGPKLLIQFQNNGVVDDSQLPKDRFSAERLKGVDSTLKIQPAKLEDSAVYLCASTERGFRNSPLHFGNGTRLTVT.

The chain uses TRBV6-1 and TRBJ1-3; the D is unclear. V was clipped by 3 bases and J by 0 bases, with 18 bases between them. The germline gives CDR1 MNHNS, CDR2 SASEGT. The CDR3 extends over 18 amino acids. The CDR3 DNA sequence: TGTGCCAGCAGTGATGGGGTTCCAGGCAGCAACTCTGGAAACACCATATATTTT. Its translation is CASSDGVPGSNSGNTIYF.

The count of this clone is one. The V and J genes are TRBV19 and TRBJ1-5, with TRBD1 matching 7 bases. The CDR3 loop spans 17 amino acids. Germline V CDR1 and CDR2: LNHDA, SQIVND (reference sequence). V shed 3 bases, J shed 8 bases, and the junction held 16 bases outside the gene matches. The CDR3 is CASSIGGQFSIGKPQHF. CDR3 coding DNA: TGTGCCAGTAGTATTGGGGGACAGTTCTCTATCGGGAAGCCCCAGCATTTT.

This clone was recorded only once. The chain is built from TRBV15 and TRBJ2-5, with D perhaps matching TRBD2 (5 bases). Trimming stripped 0 bases from V and 5 bases from J, with 13 bases between. The CDR3 has 15 amino acids. In germline, CDR1 is LNHNV, CDR2 YYDKDF (reference sequence). CDR3 loop: CATSRDPSFGETQYF. DNA of the CDR3: TGTGCCACCAGCAGAGACCCTAGCTTCGGTGAGACCCAGTACTTC.

This clone was recorded a few times. The chain has TRBV28 and TRBJ1-6, with D possibly TRBD1 on 5 matching bases. CDR3 length: 14 residues. V was cut by 2 bases and J by 7 bases, with 9 bases left in between. Germline V lookup: CDR1 MDHEN, CDR2 SYDVKM. CDR3 region: CASSLAGENSPLHF. CDR3 in DNA: TGTGCCAGCAGTTTAGCGGGGGAGAATTCACCCCTCCACTTT.

This clone was detected a few times. The CDR3 bases are TGTGCCAGCAGCTTGGACAGTTACACTGAAGCTTTCTTT. Encoded protein: CASSLDSYTEAFF. J is TRBJ1-1 and V is TRBV5-5; D unresolved. Germline CDR1 reads SGHKS; CDR2 reads YYEKEE (reference sequence). Trimming took off 0 bases at V and 3 bases at J, with 6 bases between the two ends. The length of the CDR3 is 13 residues.

The rearrangement links TRBV5-1 to TRBJ1-5, with D perhaps TRBD1 (6 bases). The germline V gene encodes CDR1 SGHRS and CDR2 YFSETQ. The CDR3 runs 15 residues. Trimming cost V 0 bases and J 1 base, with 8 bases left between them. CDR3 residues: CASSLEGTSNQPQHF. CDR3 DNA sequence: TGCGCCAGCAGCTTGGAGGGGACAAGCAATCAGCCCCAGCATTTT.

This clone has a single count. The chain employs TRBV11-2 and TRBJ2-5, with a tentative D call TRBD1 (7 bases). The CDR3 spans 16 residues. Per germline, CDR1 SGHAT and CDR2 FQNNGV. V dropped 5 bases and J dropped 2 bases, with 18 bases sitting between them. CDR3 DNA sequence: TGTGCCAGCAGCCCCAGGGGGGCTGGGGGACAAGAGACCCAGTACTTC. Protein product: CASSPRGAGGQETQYF. Using reference TRBV11-2 and TRBJ2-5 for the parts outside the CDR3, the full variable domain is EAGVAQSPRYKIIEKRQSVAFWCNPISGHATLYWYQQILGQGPKLLIQFQNNGVVDDSQLPKDRFSAERLKGVDSTLKIQPAKLEDSAVYLCASSPRGAGGQETQYFGPGTRLLVL.

This chain connects TRBV10-3 to TRBJ1-4; a weak D match, TRBD1 (6 bases). Germline lookup yields CDR1 ENHRY and CDR2 SYGVKD. This CDR3 has 13 residues. Trimming left V 11 bases short and J 8 bases short, with 18 bases between. CDR3 in amino acids: CAVRRTDNEKLFF. In nucleotides, the CDR3 is TGTGCCGTGAGACGGACAGACAACGAAAAACTGTTTTTT.

CDR3 amino acids: CAISEGGQETQYF. Written as DNA, the CDR3 is TGTGCCATCAGTGAGGGCGGCCAAGAGACCCAGTACTTC. The rearrangement joins TRBV10-3 to TRBJ2-5; D is unresolved. The V end lost 2 bases, the J end lost 1 base, and 5 bases lay between the germline ends. The CDR3 consists of 13 residues. From germline, CDR1 is ENHRY and CDR2 SYGVKD.

This clone has at least ten counts. The CDR3 DNA sequence: TGTGCCAGCAGTTACTCGCGGACAGGGGGCCTTAGGGCCCTCCACTTT. It specifies CASSYSRTGGLRALHF. The V gene is TRBV6-5, the J gene TRBJ1-6; 11 nucleotides align to TRBD1. Germline-derived CDR1 and CDR2 are MNHEY and SVGAGI. With 0 bases clipped from V and 14 bases from J, the junction kept 9 bases outside the gene matches. CDR3 length: 16 residues.

This clone has only one observation. This chain joins TRBV9 and TRBJ1-6; possibly TRBD1 for D (5 bases). The germline gives CDR1 SGDLS, CDR2 YYNGEE. V gave up 3 bases and J gave up 9 bases, with 16 bases separating them. The CDR3 has 15 residues. CDR3 DNA sequence: TGTGCCAGCAGCGGTGGGGCGAAAGTCGGTTCACCCCTCCACTTT. Translated, it gives CASSGGAKVGSPLHF.

The chain has TRBV19 and TRBJ1-5; perhaps TRBD1 as D (6 bases). Germline V gene data show CDR1 as LNHDA and CDR2 as SQIVND (reference sequence). V lost 4 bases, J lost 3 bases, and 13 bases lay in between. CDR3 length equals 15 residues. The CDR3: CASSTRTGSNQPQHF. The CDR3 region has the DNA TGTGCCAGTAGTACCCGTACAGGGTCCAATCAGCCCCAGCATTTT.

V and J are TRBV5-1 and TRBJ2-3; D call uncertain. The CDR3 runs 14 residues. The V end was cut by 1 base, the J end by 2 bases, with 8 bases between. Germline lookup yields CDR1 SGHRS and CDR2 YFSETQ. CDR3 DNA sequence: TGCGCCAGCAGCTTGTCGACAATCACAGATACGCAGTATTTT. Its protein product is CASSLSTITDTQYF. Full variable domain (rest looked up from reference TRBV5-1 and TRBJ2-3): KAGVTQTPRYLIKTRGQQVTLSCSPISGHRSVSWYQQTPGQGLQFLFEYFSETQRNKGNFPGRFSGRQFSNSRSEMNVSTLELGDSALYLCASSLSTITDTQYFGPGTRLTVL.

CDR3 DNA sequence: TGCGCCAGCAGCTCCCCGCTCCTACACGAGCAGTACTTC. Its translation is CASSSPLLHEQYF. This sequence joins TRBV5-1 and TRBJ2-7; D is ambiguous. The CDR3 is 13 residues long. V was trimmed by 3 bases and J by 5 bases, leaving 12 bases between them. Germline assignment: CDR1 SGHRS and CDR2 YFSETQ.

V and J are TRBV5-5 and TRBJ2-7; TRBD2 aligns across 10 bases. The CDR3 extends over 16 amino acids. From germline, CDR1 is SGHKS and CDR2 YYEKEE (reference sequence). V was pared by 0 bases and J by 0 bases, with 3 bases of the junction left unmatched. In DNA, the CDR3 is TGTGCCAGCAGCTTGGAAGCTAGCGGGGGCTCCTACGAGCAGTACTTC. Protein: CASSLEASGGSYEQYF. The full variable domain, its missing parts supplied by reference TRBV5-5 and TRBJ2-7, is DAGVTQSPTHLIKTRGQQVTLRCSPISGHKSVSWYQQVLGQGPQFIFQYYEKEERGRGNFPDRFSARQFPNYSSELNVNALLLGDSALYLCASSLEASGGSYEQYFGPGTRLTVT.

The chain recombines TRBV6-6 with TRBJ1-2, with D perhaps matching TRBD1 (6 bases). Germline values: CDR1 MNHNY, CDR2 SVGAGI (reference sequence). The CDR3 extends over 15 amino acids. Trimming removed 2 bases from V and 3 bases from J, with 13 bases in between. The CDR3 nucleotides read TGTGCCAGCAGTTACCCCCGGGGGCTGGACTATGGCTACACCTTC. Translation: CASSYPRGLDYGYTF.

This chain uses TRBV28 with TRBJ2-7; D may match TRBD1 or TRBD2 (5 bases each). CDR1 and CDR2 from the germline V gene are MDHEN and SYDVKM. The length of the CDR3 is 14 residues. Trimming cost V 4 bases and J 1 base, with 11 bases left between them. Here the CDR3 reads CASSSGDVSYEQYF. The CDR3 DNA sequence: TGTGCCAGCAGTTCTGGGGACGTATCCTACGAGCAGTACTTC. The full variable domain, with the rest looked up from reference TRBV28 and TRBJ2-7, is DVKVTQSSRYLVKRTGEKVFLECVQDMDHENMFWYRQDPGLGLRLIYFSYDVKMKEKGDIPEGYSVSREKKERFSLILESASTNQTSMYLCASSSGDVSYEQYFGPGTRLTVT.

The chain uses TRBV6-1 and TRBJ1-2; D is undetermined. Trimming stripped 10 bases from V and 7 bases from J, with 16 bases between. The germline V gene has CDR1 MNHNS and CDR2 SASEGT. The CDR3 is 12 residues long. The CDR3 reads CATLLTRGGYTF. CDR3 coding DNA: TGTGCCACCCTGTTGACTCGTGGTGGCTACACCTTC.

J is TRBJ1-4 and V is TRBV21-1. TRBV21-1 is classified as a pseudogene. The CDR3 is 17 residues long. The CDR3 loop is CASITNGVRGANEKLFF. CDR3 DNA: TGTGCCAGCATCACTAACGGGGTTCGTGGGGCTAATGAAAAACTGTTTTTT.

This clone has only a few counts. This sequence joins TRBV5-1 and TRBJ2-3; no reliable D call. CDR1 SGHRS and CDR2 YFSETQ come from the germline V gene. The CDR3 spans 15 residues. V was trimmed by 5 bases and J by 0 bases, leaving 13 bases between them. CDR3 in amino acids: CASSVEARSTDTQYF. CDR3 bases: TGCGCCAGCAGTGTTGAGGCTCGAAGCACAGATACGCAGTATTTT.

The chain employs TRBV7-6 and TRBJ2-3; 7 nucleotides align to TRBD2. Germline V gives CDR1 SGHVS, CDR2 FNYEAQ. J lost 3 bases, V lost 1 base, and 10 bases had no gene match. This CDR3 spans 17 amino acids. The CDR3 DNA sequence: TGTGCCAGCAGCTTAGTGCTTATGGCTAGCGGAACAGATACGCAGTATTTT. This gives the protein CASSLVLMASGTDTQYF. Based on the CDR3 plus reference TRBV7-6 and TRBJ2-3, the full variable domain is GAGVSQSPRYKVTKRGQDVALRCDPISGHVSLYWYRQALGQGPEFLTYFNYEAQQDKSGLPNDRFSAERPEGSISTLTIQRTEQRDSAMYRCASSLVLMASGTDTQYFGPGTRLTVL.

V usage is TRBV10-3 and J usage is TRBJ1-5; weak D call: TRBD1 (5 bases). From germline, CDR1 is ENHRY and CDR2 SYGVKD. The CDR3 has 15 residues. V dropped 2 bases and J dropped 10 bases, with 18 bases sitting between them. CDR3 residues: CAISETGDQSGPQHF. CDR3 nucleotide sequence: TGTGCCATCAGTGAGACGGGGGACCAATCAGGCCCCCAGCATTTT.